The next 25 T cell receptor beta chains were all read from a single sample in a study of beta chain features in type 1 diabetes. Study-level results: Moderately but significantly shorter TCRB CDR3s were found in Type 1 diabetes patients in all four CD4+ subsets.

Their specific antigens are unknown. The whole isolated RNA underwent reverse transcription, so sequencing captured expressed TCRB transcripts. Measured with immunoSEQ multiplex PCR; TCRdb has only the in-frame clones, and not every one. The table records some 240,000 clones, 16% of them present only once. Sequenced sample: naive CD4+ T cells from blood. The receptors originated from a man aged 25-40 years with type 1 diabetes.

This chain uses TRBV9 with TRBJ2-7; 10 bases align to TRBD2. This CDR3 spans 16 amino acids. V gave up 1 base and J gave up 2 bases; unmatched junction bases: 6. Germline V gene lookup returns CDR1 SGDLS and CDR2 YYNGEE. The CDR3 reads CASSVQAGGLPYEQYF. The CDR3 DNA sequence: TGTGCCAGCAGCGTACAAGCGGGAGGGCTCCCCTACGAGCAGTACTTC.

V and J are TRBV30 and TRBJ2-5; D may be TRBD2 (5 bases). V was shortened by 5 bases and J by 5 bases, with 12 bases between the two germline ends. The CDR3 has 12 amino acids. CDR1 is GTSNPN, CDR2 SVGIG, per germline (reference sequence). CDR3 in amino acids: CAWGLRRETQYF. Here the CDR3 DNA reads TGTGCCTGGGGACTCCGCCGGGAGACCCAGTACTTC.

The sample holds a few counts of this clone. CDR3 bases: TGTGCCAGTAGTACGAGTAAGGAGACCCAGTACTTC. This sequence encodes CASSTSKETQYF. The V call is TRBV19, the J call TRBJ2-5; D uncertain. The CDR3 runs 12 residues. Per germline, CDR1 LNHDA and CDR2 SQIVND (reference sequence). Between the trimmed V and J ends, which lost 4 bases and 5 bases, there was a span of 8 bases.

This clone appeared a few times. The V call is TRBV6-6, the J call TRBJ2-1; 8 positions agree with TRBD2. Germline CDR1 reads MNHNY; CDR2 reads SVGAGI (reference sequence). Trimming removed 2 bases from V and 5 bases from J; junction bases left unmatched: 8. The CDR3 extends over 16 amino acids. CDR3 coding DNA: TGTGCCAGCAGTTACGACGCGGGAGGCCTCCACAATGAGCAGTTCTTC. This translates into CASSYDAGGLHNEQFF.

The chain joins TRBV5-4 to TRBJ2-1, with D perhaps TRBD2 (5 bases). V was cut by 1 base and J by 0 bases, with 8 bases left in between. The CDR3 totals 15 residues. Germline lookup yields CDR1 SGHNT and CDR2 YYREEE (reference sequence). The CDR3 bases are TGTGCCAGCAGCTTGTGGAGGAGCTCCTACAATGAGCAGTTCTTC. Residues: CASSLWRSSYNEQFF.

This clone came up a few times. V usage is TRBV7-3 and J usage is TRBJ2-1; 8 bases agree with TRBD1. This CDR3 spans 15 amino acids. Germline assignment: CDR1 SGHTA and CDR2 FQGTGA. J was trimmed by 5 bases and V by 3 bases; bases with no gene match: 6. The CDR3 is CASSFDRGTHNEQFF. The CDR3 region has the DNA TGTGCCAGCAGCTTCGACAGGGGAACCCACAATGAGCAGTTCTTC.

This chain connects TRBV11-2 to TRBJ1-1, with a tentative D call TRBD1 (6 bases). CDR3 length equals 14 residues. Deletions cut 5 bases from V and 1 base from J, with 11 bases between. Germline V lookup: CDR1 SGHAT, CDR2 FQNNGV. CDR3 residues: CASSGRQENTEAFF. The CDR3 DNA reads as TGTGCCAGCAGCGGCCGACAGGAGAACACTGAAGCTTTCTTT.

J is TRBJ1-2 and V is TRBV7-9, with D uncertain. The V gene's germline CDR1 is SEHNR and CDR2 FQNEAQ (reference sequence). This CDR3 has 12 amino acids. V was clipped by 1 base and J by 4 bases, with 4 bases between them. CDR3 protein: CASSLGAYGYTF. CDR3 DNA: TGTGCCAGCAGCTTAGGGGCCTATGGCTACACCTTC.

The chain uses TRBV29-1 and TRBJ1-2; no clear D. With 3 bases removed from V and 8 bases from J, the gap between germline ends came to 19 bases. This CDR3 spans 14 amino acids. CDR1 and CDR2 from the germline V gene are SQVTM and ANQGSEA. The CDR3 loop reads CSVDKGGPVWGYTF. The CDR3 DNA reads as TGCAGCGTTGACAAAGGAGGGCCTGTATGGGGCTACACCTTC.

The table lists this clone with a few counts. This chain uses TRBV29-1 with TRBJ1-5; D gene uncertain. V lost 6 bases and J 3 bases, leaving 12 bases between the germline ends. Germline-derived CDR1 and CDR2 are SQVTM and ANQGSEA. The CDR3 consists of 13 residues. The CDR3 sequence: CSVRQQLNQPQHF. CDR3 nucleotide sequence: TGCAGCGTACGCCAACAGCTCAATCAGCCCCAGCATTTT. The full variable domain, completed using reference TRBV29-1 and TRBJ1-5, is SAVISQKPSRDICQRGTSLTIQCQVDSQVTMMFWYRQQPGQSLTLIATANQGSEATYESGFVIDKFPISRPNLTFSTLTVSNMSPEDSSIYLCSVRQQLNQPQHFGDGTRLSIL.

This rearrangement joins TRBV4-3 to TRBJ2-7; possibly TRBD2 for D (6 bases). The germline V and J ends were trimmed by 0 bases and 4 bases, with 19 bases remaining between them. Germline CDR1 reads LGHNA; CDR2 reads YSLEER. The CDR3 is 17 residues long. This CDR3 is CASSQDLLTGVLYEQYF. CDR3 coding DNA: TGCGCCAGCAGCCAAGATCTCCTAACGGGAGTTTTATACGAGCAGTACTTC.

The table lists this clone with a few counts. V is TRBV7-9 and J is TRBJ2-4, with TRBD2 matching 9 bases. Germline lookup yields CDR1 SEHNR and CDR2 FQNEAQ (reference sequence). Germline trimming cut 4 bases from V and 0 bases from J; bases unmatched to any gene: 4. The CDR3 sequence is 16 residues long. The CDR3 here is CASSSLAGEAKNIQYF. The CDR3 DNA follows: TGTGCCAGCAGCTCCTTAGCGGGAGAAGCCAAAAACATTCAGTACTTC.

V is TRBV29-1 and J is TRBJ2-3; 9 nucleotides line up with TRBD1. The V segment lost 6 bases and the J segment 3 bases; nucleotides outside the gene matches: 13. The germline V gene encodes CDR1 SQVTM and CDR2 ANQGSEA. There are 16 residues in the CDR3. CDR3 sequence (DNA): TGCAGCGTCTCCGGACAGGGGCGATTAGGGACAGATACGCAGTATTTT. It yields the protein CSVSGQGRLGTDTQYF.

The rearrangement uses TRBV4-1 and TRBJ2-3; tentative D call: TRBD2 (6 bases). This CDR3 comprises 16 residues. V shed 2 bases and J shed 4 bases, with 16 bases lying between them. Germline CDR1 reads MGHRA; CDR2 reads YSYEKL. In DNA form, the CDR3 reads TGCGCCAGCAGCCAACCCCTTAGCGGATACGCAGATACGCAGTATTTT. Amino acids: CASSQPLSGYADTQYF.

The V and J genes are TRBV5-1 and TRBJ2-3; D is ambiguous. Trimming removed 1 base at V and 0 bases at J, with 9 bases between. The V gene's germline CDR1 is SGHRS and CDR2 YFSETQ. The CDR3 spans 15 residues. The CDR3 DNA is TGCGCCAGCAGCTTGCTCAGGTCAAGCACAGATACGCAGTATTTT. Translated: CASSLLRSSTDTQYF.

The chain combines TRBV7-8 with TRBJ2-7, with TRBD2 as a possible D gene (6 bases). Germline V gives CDR1 SGHVS, CDR2 FQNEAQ. V lost 7 bases to trimming and J lost 3 bases, with 13 bases between them. The CDR3 loop spans 13 amino acids. CDR3 sequence: CASKERGLYEQYF. In DNA, the CDR3 is TGTGCCAGCAAAGAGAGGGGACTCTACGAGCAGTACTTC.

This clone has only a few counts. This chain connects TRBV7-9 to TRBJ2-6; D might be TRBD1 (6 bases). The ends were cut back, 0 bases at V and 8 bases at J, with 11 bases in the middle. Germline V CDR1 and CDR2: SEHNR, FQNEAQ (reference sequence). The CDR3 loop spans 15 amino acids. CDR3 loop: CASSLAWDKTNVLTF. The CDR3 DNA reads TGTGCCAGCAGCTTAGCCTGGGACAAGACCAACGTCCTGACTTTC. Together with reference TRBV7-9 and TRBJ2-6, the CDR3 gives the full variable domain: DTGVSQNPRHKITKRGQNVTFRCDPISEHNRLYWYRQTLGQGPEFLTYFQNEAQLEKSRLLSDRFSAERPKGSFSTLEIQRTEQGDSAMYLCASSLAWDKTNVLTFGAGSRLTVL.

The table lists this clone with a count of one. V and J are TRBV27 and TRBJ1-5; TRBD1 matches 8 bases. V lost 2 bases and J lost 6; bases outside the gene matches: 0. Germline CDR1 and CDR2: MNHEY and SMNVEV (reference sequence). The CDR3 has 13 residues. In nucleotides, the CDR3 is TGTGCCAGCAGTTTACAGGGGGCTCAGCCCCAGCATTTT. This encodes CASSLQGAQPQHF.

A few counts support this clone. The chain's CDR3 is CASSLTTGSQETQYF. DNA for the CDR3: TGTGCCAGCAGCTTAACGACAGGAAGCCAAGAGACCCAGTACTTC. The V and J genes are TRBV7-9 and TRBJ2-5; a weak D match, TRBD1 (6 bases). Deletions cut 2 bases from V and 1 base from J, with 11 bases between. Per germline, CDR1 SEHNR and CDR2 FQNEAQ (reference sequence). The CDR3 spans 15 residues.

This clone was seen a few times. This chain's CDR3 is CSARTTDTQYF. The DNA for the CDR3 is TGCAGTGCTAGGACTACAGATACGCAGTATTTT. The J gene is TRBJ2-3, the V gene TRBV20-1, with unresolved D. V lost 3 bases to trimming and J lost 3 bases, with 4 bases between them. The CDR3 is made up of 11 amino acids. CDR1 and CDR2 (germline): DFQATT, SNEGSKA (reference sequence).

V and J are TRBV7-9 and TRBJ2-5; D gene ambiguous. The CDR3 spans 11 residues. Germline lookup yields CDR1 SEHNR and CDR2 FQNEAQ (reference sequence). The V end lost 5 bases, the J end lost 5 bases, and 6 bases lay between the germline ends. CDR3 nucleotides: TGTGCCAGCAGCGCTCGGGAGACCCAGTACTTC. Amino acid sequence: CASSARETQYF.

The V and J genes are TRBV28 and TRBJ2-3, with a possible D match to TRBD2 (7 bases). Between the trimmed V and J ends, which lost 11 bases and 0 bases, there was a span of 18 bases. Germline CDR1 MDHEN, CDR2 SYDVKM. The CDR3 is 15 residues long. The CDR3, as DNA: TGTGCCTCCCAACCGGGGGGCTTAAGCACAGATACGCAGTATTTT. Translation: CASQPGGLSTDTQYF.

There are a few counts of this clone. This chain connects TRBV4-1 to TRBJ2-5; D is uncertain. The CDR3 length is 16 residues. V lost 1 base, J lost 0 bases, and 12 bases lay in between. Germline CDR1 is MGHRA and CDR2 is YSYEKL. CDR3 region: CASSQAAQAYQETQYF. DNA of the CDR3: TGCGCCAGCAGCCAAGCAGCCCAGGCGTACCAAGAGACCCAGTACTTC.

Here the CDR3 reads CASSRNTGTSTDTQYF. CDR3 DNA: TGTGCCAGCAGCCGCAACACAGGTACTAGCACAGATACGCAGTATTTT. The chain employs TRBV9 and TRBJ2-3; D perhaps matches TRBD1 (5 bases). This CDR3 contains 16 residues. Germline V lookup: CDR1 SGDLS, CDR2 YYNGEE. Trimming stripped 4 bases from V and 0 bases from J, with 15 bases between.

CDR3 sequence (DNA): TGTGCCAGCAGCTCGGGACAGGGAGCCTACAATGAGCAGTTCTTC. Protein: CASSSGQGAYNEQFF. This chain joins TRBV7-2 and TRBJ2-1; 9 bases line up with TRBD1. Unmatched junction bases numbered 3, after V lost 4 bases and J lost 2 bases. The germline CDR1 and CDR2 sequences are SGHTA and FQGNSA. CDR3 length equals 15 residues.